This note documents a single TCR beta chain sequence. Its recognized antigen is unknown. Nothing much larger sits one base from this clone, and base qualities are not available. Looking up the germline V gene yields CDR1 MNHNS and CDR2 SASEGT. Counted from cysteine to phenylalanine, this CDR3 has 15 amino acids. Left in the record is the CDR3 DNA by itself, 45 bases read in frame from the first base. At the junction V is shortened by 4 bases and J by 6 bases, with 16 bases in between. This sample is drawn from a study of cytomegalovirus exposure and HLA in healthy donors (dated by TCRdb to the late 2010s). For the wider study: An earlier analysis of several hundred of the donors reported about 290 Gb of sequence data and 117 million unique TCR beta sequences from roughly 180 million T cells. Roughly 290 gigabases of sequencing data and roughly 81 million unique TCR sequences made up an early release that covered about 640 HLA-typed donors. Of the 300 to 500 genotyped donors, over 80% were placed in the genetic ancestry cluster associated with self-reported Caucasian donors. The study aimed to test whether cataloging public T cell receptors could reveal signatures of past pathogen exposure. The T cell repertoires of roughly 660 subjects were profiled by immunosequencing and related to cytomegalovirus serostatus. Besides the first cohort of 666 subjects, a separate validation cohort made up of over 95 different subjects was used. The study combined high-throughput TCR immunosequencing, statistical association of individual TCRs with disease status, and machine learning to predict cytomegalovirus infection status. To study patterns of TCR occurrence, a later analysis re-analyzed previously published TCR beta repertoires from 666 donors and added high-resolution HLA genotyping. Rather than drawing on any new phenotypic data, the later analysis identified candidate immune exposures from TCR beta sequences and the way those sequences occurred across donors. To decide whether each TCR beta V gene segment behaved as functional or pseudogenic, an earlier analysis of some 600 of the donors relied on high-throughput TCR beta sequencing. Donor age, sex, ethnicity and CMV serostatus were compiled alongside the repertoire data. A later genetic analysis used genome-wide SNP genotypes for 398 of the 666 donors, treating that subset as a discovery cohort. Every discovery cohort repertoire had been produced on one sequencing platform. HLA typing covered class I and class II loci at four-digit resolution. Typing coverage differed by locus: A, B, C, DRB1 and DQB1 were typed in about 629-640 donors, DQA1 in approximately 520, DPA1 in some 610, and DPB1 in just under 480. Four to six DR-DQ haplotypes were handled as single units for association and clustering, since linkage in the cohort was strong. Among a few hundred genotyped donors of the cohort, an average of approximately 250,000 unique TCR beta nucleotide sequences were sequenced per donor, roughly a sixth of them non-productive.

In total, approximately 610 healthy bone marrow donors made up the cohort. At the time of sampling, every cohort member was nominally healthy, though immune exposures that went unrecorded were likely present. The donor was CMV seronegative and was included in the group of under 450 seronegative cohort members. Each donor provided a peripheral blood sample, and peripheral blood mononuclear cells were used for TCR beta sequencing. The Qiagen DNeasy Blood Extraction Kit was used to extract genomic DNA from the blood cell samples. Library creation used the immunoSEQ multiplex PCR assay. The multiplex PCR relied on a mix of 60 forward primers for TCR Vbeta segments and 13 reverse primers for TCR Jbeta segments. The CDR3 region of rearranged TCR beta genes was amplified from genomic DNA with a multiplex PCR assay. On the Illumina HiSeq System, the amplified TCR beta libraries were sequenced as 87-base-pair reads. Concerning the study's data processing: In a later analysis, around 80 million unique TCR beta chains were counted across the approximately 620 repertoires, and approximately 11 million of these chains were shared by at least two donors. A nearest-neighbor algorithm error-corrected the raw reads and collapsed the reads into unique sequences, merging closely related sequences to remove PCR and sequencing errors. CDR3 sequences were aligned to IMGT reference sequences to assign V, D and J gene segments. For a sequence to be retained, at least a six-nucleotide match to both a V gene segment and a J gene segment was required. A rearrangement was called productive if the CDR3 had no stop codons and remained in frame with V and J, and every other rearrangement was called non-productive. CDR3 was defined according to IMGT convention as the region running from the second conserved V-encoded cysteine to the conserved J-encoded phenylalanine. The earlier analysis of 587 of the donors excluded sequences that lacked an unambiguous match to a single V gene segment. In an earlier analysis of 450 to 700 of the donors, V segments were called functional above 56.7% productive rearrangements and were called segregating when the between-donor standard deviation exceeded 5%. A statistical classification framework was built for diagnosing cytomegalovirus status from the catalog of TCR beta chain sequences. A later analysis assigned V and J genes by comparing TCR nucleotide sequences with IMGT/GENE-DB human TR gene sequences. A later analysis assigned CDR3 sequences and most-parsimonious VDJ recombination scenarios with the TCRdist pipeline. A later analysis defined each TCR beta chain by its CDR3 amino acid sequence plus V-gene family, and excluded reads lacking a unique V-gene family. To address suspected cross-contamination and a sequencing artifact, a later analysis removed 592 highly shared, low-generation-probability nucleotide sequences. For each public chain, a later analysis derived a clonal expansion index from normalized ranks of inferred template counts within each repertoire. A later analysis computed generation probabilities with a VDJ recombination model fitted to out-of-frame rearrangements, and checked the results against IGoR. In a later analysis, hypergeometric tests were used to score TCR-TCR, TCR-HLA and TCR-CMV co-occurrence, with a repertoire-size bias correction applied to TCR pairs. In a later analysis, false discovery rates were estimated by permuting HLA or CMV assignments 20 times. In a later analysis, co-occurring TCRs were grouped using DBSCAN, and TCRdist sequence similarity was added for clustering within HLA-allele-positive subsets. For co-occurrence clustering, repertoires with fewer than 30,000 or more than 120,000 public chains were excluded, along with four or five repertoires with anomalous nucleotide sharing. Entries here come from immuneACCESS through TCRdb and include only in-frame sequences with V and J called. Some clones fail to appear in such tables; in the studies checked, an unresolved V gene covers under half of the shortfall, and the cause of the remainder is unknown. That table gives V, J and clone size, and the DNA gave D and trimming. The sample profile shows about 130,000 clones; 80% to 85% of them were found once. The ten largest clones capture 0.95% to 1.5% of the sample.

Here is what the overall study found, with its caveats: In a later analysis, HLA-associated TCR beta chains were found to be more clonally expanded and to have lower generation probabilities than equally common non-associated chains. The authors suggested that the approach could potentially be generalized to other disease states and immunological phenotypes. In a later analysis, several top co-occurrence clusters were reported to appear linked to parvovirus B19, influenza, CMV and Epstein-Barr virus. The 87-base-pair reads could not distinguish some IMGT-functional V segments, including TRBV6-2 and TRBV6-3, so those segments were excluded. Cytomegalovirus status was reported to be diagnosed by the classifier with high specificity and sensitivity in both the original and validation cohorts. In a later analysis, about 17,000 TCR beta sequences were associated with specific HLA alleles at a false discovery rate of 0.05. A further reported finding was that TCR beta sequences accurately predicted the HLA-A and HLA-B alleles for most subjects in the first cohort. Most TCR sequences were observed very rarely across donors, whereas some public TCRs were present in many individuals. HLA typing was unavailable for some donors at each locus, so association tests used only the typed subset. In an earlier analysis of about 600 of the donors, most TCR beta V segments appeared in productive rearrangements about 87% or about 30% of the time, broadly matching IMGT annotations. The presence/absence analyses assumed that sequencing depth was roughly uniform across donors, and that assumption may not be true. Strong co-occurrence of HLA alleles, especially DR and DQ, made assigning TCR associations to individual alleles difficult. The earlier analysis of approximately 560 of the donors excluded some 15 rarely observed V segments, including chromosome 9 orphons, because counts were too low. A later genetic analysis associated a missense DCLRE1C variant with V-gene and J-gene trimming of TCR beta chains, and an independent cohort replicated the association. A later analysis found that most CMV-associated TCR beta chains appeared HLA-restricted, with HLA associations seemingly driven largely by CMV exposure. Compared with the approximately 710-donor mean, donors in an Asian-associated ancestry cluster had fewer N-insertions in productive TCRs, according to a later genetic analysis. The study listed 150 to 200 TCR beta chains as associated with cytomegalovirus. Linkage disequilibrium might explain the correlated functional status among segregating V segments, but an unknown experimental factor could not be ruled out. A group of highly shared sequence variants was considered likely to be a technical artifact of the sequencing pipeline. A later analysis found that TCR association rates varied across HLA loci, with DRB1 alleles showing the most associated TCRs and HLA-C alleles the fewest. In this cohort, only TCR beta chains were sequenced, and detectable features were limited by the absence of alpha or paired-chain data. Three of the identified cytomegalovirus-associated TCR beta chains were confirmed in vitro to be specific for cytomegalovirus antigens. CMV serostatus was the only immune exposure information available for the cohort.

This TCR came from a boy between 5 and 17 years old in good health and CMV-seronegative. Sequencing was performed on PBMCs. The receptor chain draws on TRBV6-1 and TRBJ1-5, with a tentative D gene TRBD1 over 5 matching bases. The DNA is as follows: TGTGCCAGCAGTGTTGGGGGGACTCCAAGTCAGCCCCAGCATTTT. The resulting protein is CASSVGGTPSQPQHF.